This passage covers 14 T cell receptor beta chains from one sample sequenced in a study of a mutant IDH1 vaccine in newly diagnosed glioma. Time point defined: week 35, safety follow-up. Vaccination comprised doses that each held 300 ug of mutant IDH1 20-mer peptide, plus topical imiquimod. The method was immunoSEQ multiplex PCR; TCRdb's version includes in-frame clones alone and lacks a portion of them. The sample consists of about 46,000 clones, 85% to 95% of them appearing once. What these receptors recognize is not known. This material consisted of PBMCs, taken from a glioma patient whose treatment included an IDH1 peptide vaccine. All receptors come from a man aged 45-65 years with glioma.

The chain uses TRBV6-5 and TRBJ1-5; D is possibly TRBD1 (5 bases). The CDR3 loop spans 13 amino acids. The ends were cut back, 5 bases at V and 3 bases at J, with 8 bases in the middle. In germline, CDR1 is MNHEY, CDR2 SVGAGI. Written as DNA, the CDR3 is TGTGCCAGCAGTGCGGGGCCCAATCAGCCCCAGCATTTT. It specifies CASSAGPNQPQHF.

The chain employs TRBV21-1 and TRBJ2-5; TRBD2 was called by the table and not checked on the DNA. TRBV21-1 represents a pseudogene. This CDR3 region has 18 residues. The CDR3 reads CASSKARLAEPVQETQYF. The CDR3 DNA follows: TGTGCCAGCAGCAAAGCGAGACTAGCGGAGCCGGTCCAAGAGACCCAGTACTTC.

DNA of the CDR3: TGTGCCAGCAGCTCTAACAAGGACAGGCGCGAGCAGTACTTC. Its translation is CASSSNKDRREQYF. The V gene is TRBV5-6, the J gene TRBJ2-7, with 7 nucleotides matching TRBD1. The CDR3 has 14 amino acids. Germline V gives CDR1 SGHDT, CDR2 YYEEEE. Trimming cost V 3 bases and J 6 bases; bases outside gene matches: 9. Full variable domain (remainder filled in from reference TRBV5-6 and TRBJ2-7): DAGVTQSPTHLIKTRGQQVTLRCSPKSGHDTVSWYQQALGQGPQFIFQYYEEEERQRGNFPDRFSGHQFPNYSSELNVNALLLGDSALYLCASSSNKDRREQYFGPGTRLTVT.

In DNA, the CDR3 is TGTGCCAGCAGTCGACAGGGGGCAGGGGCAGATACGCAGTATTTT. Its protein is CASSRQGAGADTQYF. This chain connects TRBV7-2 to TRBJ2-3, with TRBD1 identical over 10 bases. The CDR3 runs to 15 residues. Germline trimming cut 6 bases from V and 4 bases from J; bases unmatched to any gene: 7. Germline CDR1 is SGHTA and CDR2 is FQGNSA. Filled out from reference TRBV7-2 and TRBJ2-3, the complete variable domain reads GAGVSQSPSNKVTEKGKDVELRCDPISGHTALYWYRQSLGQGLEFLIYFQGNSAPDKSGLPSDRFSAERTGGSVSTLTIQRTQQEDSAVYLCASSRQGAGADTQYFGPGTRLTVL.

The genes are TRBV27 and TRBJ1-5; D is possibly TRBD1 (5 bases). This CDR3 is 14 amino acids long. The V end lost 5 bases, the J end lost 13 bases, and 21 bases lay between the germline ends. Per germline, CDR1 MNHEY and CDR2 SMNVEV (reference sequence). The CDR3 DNA reads as TGTGCCAGCAGTCCAATGACCCAGGGTTCCGCGCAGCATTTT. The encoded protein is CASSPMTQGSAQHF.

The chain joins TRBV5-6 to TRBJ1-2; D remains unclear. The ends were cut back, 1 base at V and 6 bases at J, with 13 bases in the middle. CDR3 length: 14 residues. Germline lookup yields CDR1 SGHDT and CDR2 YYEEEE. The CDR3 spells CASSLLARRDGYTF. The CDR3 DNA sequence: TGTGCCAGCAGCTTGTTGGCCCGCCGGGATGGCTACACCTTC. Drawing the rest from reference TRBV5-6 and TRBJ1-2, the complete variable domain is DAGVTQSPTHLIKTRGQQVTLRCSPKSGHDTVSWYQQALGQGPQFIFQYYEEEERQRGNFPDRFSGHQFPNYSSELNVNALLLGDSALYLCASSLLARRDGYTFGSGTRLTVV.

The chain combines TRBV19 with TRBJ2-4; D unresolved. The CDR3 is 15 residues long. Trimming stripped 7 bases from V and 4 bases from J, with 17 bases between. CDR1 is LNHDA and CDR2 is SQIVND in the germline V gene (reference sequence). CDR3 in DNA: TGTGCCAGTACGGATGAGACCTGGCCTAAAAACATTCAGTACTTC. It translates to CASTDETWPKNIQYF. Using reference TRBV19 and TRBJ2-4 for the parts outside the CDR3, the full variable domain is DGGITQSPKYLFRKEGQNVTLSCEQNLNHDAMYWYRQDPGQGLRLIYYSQIVNDFQKGDIAEGYSVSREKKESFPLTVTSAQKNPTAFYLCASTDETWPKNIQYFGAGTRLSVL.

This sequence joins TRBV7-8 and TRBJ1-1; D possibly corresponds to TRBD1 (6 bases). CDR1 is SGHVS, CDR2 FQNEAQ, per germline. The V end was cut by 1 base, the J end by 1 base, with 13 bases between. The CDR3 length is 16 residues. The CDR3 bases are TGTGCCAGCAGCTTAGTAGGGGGAGGTGGGAACACTGAAGCTTTCTTT. Encoded protein: CASSLVGGGGNTEAFF.

This clone was detected only once. The chain links TRBV7-2 to TRBJ2-1, with D tentatively TRBD2 (6 bases). The V end was cut by 5 bases, the J end by 4 bases, with 15 bases between. The CDR3 totals 15 residues. Germline loops: CDR1 SGHTA, CDR2 FQGNSA. The CDR3 region is CASSTRDVGYNEQFF. The CDR3 region has the DNA TGTGCCAGCAGCACGCGGGACGTAGGTTACAATGAGCAGTTCTTC.

V is TRBV10-3 and J is TRBJ2-6; D is unresolved. Germline values: CDR1 ENHRY, CDR2 SYGVKD. Between the trimmed V and J ends, which lost 3 bases and 1 base, there was a span of 4 bases. The CDR3 is 14 amino acids. CDR3 region: CAISDGSGANVLTF. Here the CDR3 DNA reads TGTGCCATCAGTGATGGGTCTGGGGCCAACGTCCTGACTTTC.

The chain uses TRBV27 and TRBJ2-7; 8 bases match TRBD2. Germline loops: CDR1 MNHEY, CDR2 SMNVEV (reference sequence). This CDR3 contains 15 residues. V shed 2 bases and J 0 bases; nucleotides not matched to a gene: 3. CDR3 coding DNA: TGTGCCAGCAGTTTAAACGGGAGGGCCTCCTACGAGCAGTACTTC. It translates to CASSLNGRASYEQYF.

This chain links TRBV13 with TRBJ2-7; no reliable D call. There are 13 residues in the CDR3. CDR1 and CDR2 (germline): PRHDT, FYEKMQ (reference sequence). V lost 0 bases, J lost 6 bases, and 9 bases lay in between. This CDR3 reads CASSLGSGIEQYF. The CDR3 DNA follows: TGTGCCAGCAGCTTAGGGTCAGGTATCGAGCAGTACTTC.

This clone was recorded once. The junction and the germline gene differ at one end; a read error may be behind it. This chain links TRBV2 with TRBJ2-7; tentative D call: TRBD2 (6 bases). Germline loops: CDR1 SNHLY, CDR2 FYNNEI. This CDR3 region has 12 residues. CDR3 sequence: CASREKRGGGNF. The CDR3 nucleotides read TGTGCCAGCAGGGAAAAGAGGGGTGGCGGGAACTTC.

This clone was seen a single time. The chain joins TRBV6-1 to TRBJ2-5; 13 nucleotides align to TRBD2. This CDR3 has 15 amino acids. The germline gives CDR1 MNHNS, CDR2 SASEGT. Trimming cost V 10 bases and J 7 bases; bases outside gene matches: 12. CDR3 amino acids: CATRGLAGSGGTQYF. Here the CDR3 DNA reads TGTGCCACCCGGGGACTAGCGGGATCAGGAGGGACCCAGTACTTC.